Sequencing of this TCR beta chain was carried out in a study of cytomegalovirus exposure and HLA in healthy donors. It was with 60 Vbeta and 13 Jbeta primers that the PCR ran. Profiling relied on immunoSEQ multiplex PCR, and the TCRdb table lists in-frame clones only, not all of them. This sample has around 140,000 clones; roughly three quarters occur once, and the top ten carry less than 1.1%. The V end was cut by 8 bases, the J end by 4 bases, with 12 bases between. The CDR3 spans 13 residues. CDR1 and CDR2 from the germline V gene are LNHDA and SQIVND (reference sequence). Every donor was a healthy person donating bone marrow. Despite likely unrecorded immune exposures, the donors were nominally healthy at the time of sampling. This clone was counted only a few times.

The sequence was collected from a male donor in good health and CMV-seronegative. Sample: PBMCs. This chain joins TRBV19 and TRBJ1-5, with D possibly being TRBD1 (6 bases). The CDR3 DNA sequence: TGTGCCAGTGAGACAGGTTGGAATCAGCCCCAGCATTTT. Protein product: CASETGWNQPQHF. Complete variable domain (other parts from reference TRBV19 and TRBJ1-5): DGGITQSPKYLFRKEGQNVTLSCEQNLNHDAMYWYRQDPGQGLRLIYYSQIVNDFQKGDIAEGYSVSREKKESFPLTVTSAQKNPTAFYLCASETGWNQPQHFGDGTRLSIL.